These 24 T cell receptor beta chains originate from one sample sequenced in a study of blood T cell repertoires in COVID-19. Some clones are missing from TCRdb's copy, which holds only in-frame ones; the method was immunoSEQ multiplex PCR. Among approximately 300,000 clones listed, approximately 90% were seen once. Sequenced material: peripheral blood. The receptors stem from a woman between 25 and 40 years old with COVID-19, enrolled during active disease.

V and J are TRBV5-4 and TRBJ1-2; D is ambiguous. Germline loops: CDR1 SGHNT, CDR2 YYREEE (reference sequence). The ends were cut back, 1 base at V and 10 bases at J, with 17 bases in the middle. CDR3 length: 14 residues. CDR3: CASSLLGLLADYTF. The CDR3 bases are TGTGCCAGCAGCTTGTTGGGCCTCCTGGCTGACTACACCTTC.

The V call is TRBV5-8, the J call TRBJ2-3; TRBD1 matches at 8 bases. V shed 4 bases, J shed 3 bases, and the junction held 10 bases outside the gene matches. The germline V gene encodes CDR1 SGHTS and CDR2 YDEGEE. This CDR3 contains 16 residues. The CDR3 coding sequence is TGTGCCAGCAGCCCAGGACAGGGTGGGAGGACAGATACGCAGTATTTT. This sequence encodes CASSPGQGGRTDTQYF.

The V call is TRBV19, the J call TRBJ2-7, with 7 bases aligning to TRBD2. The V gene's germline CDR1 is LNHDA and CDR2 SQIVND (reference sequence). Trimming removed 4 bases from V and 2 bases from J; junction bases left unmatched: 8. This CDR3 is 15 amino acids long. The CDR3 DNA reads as TGTGCCAGTAGTAGGGAGGGCGGAAGACCCTACGAGCAGTACTTC. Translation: CASSREGGRPYEQYF.

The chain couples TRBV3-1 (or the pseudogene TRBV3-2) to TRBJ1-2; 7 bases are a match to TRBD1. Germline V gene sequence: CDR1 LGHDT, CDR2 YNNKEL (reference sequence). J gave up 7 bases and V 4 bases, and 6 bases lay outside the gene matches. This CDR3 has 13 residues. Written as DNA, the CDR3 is TGTGCCAGCAGCCTTCGACAGGGTTCTGGCTACACCTTC. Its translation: CASSLRQGSGYTF.

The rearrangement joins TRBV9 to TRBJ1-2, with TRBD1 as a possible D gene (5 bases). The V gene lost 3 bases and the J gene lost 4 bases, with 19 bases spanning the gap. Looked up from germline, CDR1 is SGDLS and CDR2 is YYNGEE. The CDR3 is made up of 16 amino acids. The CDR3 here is CASSASGTRGSYGYTF. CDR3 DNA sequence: TGTGCCAGCAGCGCCTCCGGGACGCGGGGGAGCTATGGCTACACCTTC.

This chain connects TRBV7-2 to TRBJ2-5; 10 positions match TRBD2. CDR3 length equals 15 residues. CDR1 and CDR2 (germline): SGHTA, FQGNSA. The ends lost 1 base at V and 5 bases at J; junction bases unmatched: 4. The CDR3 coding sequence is TGTGCCAGCAGCTTAGGGACTAGCGGTAGGGAGACCCAGTACTTC. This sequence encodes CASSLGTSGRETQYF. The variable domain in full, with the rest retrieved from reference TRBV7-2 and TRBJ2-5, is GAGVSQSPSNKVTEKGKDVELRCDPISGHTALYWYRQSLGQGLEFLIYFQGNSAPDKSGLPSDRFSAERTGGSVSTLTIQRTQQEDSAVYLCASSLGTSGRETQYFGPGTRLLVL.

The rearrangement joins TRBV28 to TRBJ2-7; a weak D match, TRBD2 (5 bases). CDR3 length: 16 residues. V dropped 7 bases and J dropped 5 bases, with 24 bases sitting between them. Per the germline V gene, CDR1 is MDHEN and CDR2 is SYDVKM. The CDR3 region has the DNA TGTGCCAGCACCCCCCTCGGTTGGGTGGCCGGGGACGAGCAGTACTTC. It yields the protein CASTPLGWVAGDEQYF.

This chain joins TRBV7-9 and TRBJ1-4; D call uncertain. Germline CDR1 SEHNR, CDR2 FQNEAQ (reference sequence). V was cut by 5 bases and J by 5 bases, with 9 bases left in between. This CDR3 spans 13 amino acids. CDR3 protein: CASSPPGNEKLFF. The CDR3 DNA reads TGTGCCAGCAGCCCCCCCGGGAATGAAAAACTGTTTTTT. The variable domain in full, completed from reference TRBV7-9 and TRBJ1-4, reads DTGVSQNPRHKITKRGQNVTFRCDPISEHNRLYWYRQTLGQGPEFLTYFQNEAQLEKSRLLSDRFSAERPKGSFSTLEIQRTEQGDSAMYLCASSPPGNEKLFFGSGTQLSVL.

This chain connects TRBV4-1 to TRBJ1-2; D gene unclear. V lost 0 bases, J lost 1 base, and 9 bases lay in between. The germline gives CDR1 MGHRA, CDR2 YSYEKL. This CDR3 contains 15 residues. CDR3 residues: CASSQEPLNNYGYTF. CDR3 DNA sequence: TGCGCCAGCAGCCAAGAGCCGCTAAATAACTATGGCTACACCTTC.

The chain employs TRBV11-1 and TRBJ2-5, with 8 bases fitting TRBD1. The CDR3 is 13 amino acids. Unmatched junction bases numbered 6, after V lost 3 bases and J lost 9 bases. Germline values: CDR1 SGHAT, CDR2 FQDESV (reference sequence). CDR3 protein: CASSLWTGQPQYF. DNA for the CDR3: TGTGCCAGCAGCTTGTGGACAGGGCAACCCCAGTACTTC. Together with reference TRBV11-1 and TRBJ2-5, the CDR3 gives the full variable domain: EAEVAQSPRYKITEKSQAVAFWCDPISGHATLYWYRQILGQGPELLVQFQDESVVDDSQLPKDRFSAERLKGVDSTLKIQPAELGDSAMYLCASSLWTGQPQYFGPGTRLLVL.

The CDR3 loop is CASSRRDSSIRQTQYF. CDR3 bases: TGTGCCAGCAGTCGGCGGGATAGCTCAATAAGGCAGACCCAGTACTTC. The rearrangement joins TRBV6-2 or TRBV6-3 to TRBJ2-5; a possible D gene is TRBD2 (6 bases). CDR3 size: 16 residues. The V gene lost 5 bases and the J gene lost 6 bases, with 22 bases spanning the gap. Looked up from germline, CDR1 is MNHEY and CDR2 is SVGEGT.

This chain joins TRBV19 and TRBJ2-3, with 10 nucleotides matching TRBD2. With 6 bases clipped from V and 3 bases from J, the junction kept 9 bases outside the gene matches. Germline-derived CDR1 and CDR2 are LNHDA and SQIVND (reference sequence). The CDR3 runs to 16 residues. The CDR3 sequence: CASRLSGRAATDTQYF. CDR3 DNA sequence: TGTGCCAGTAGACTAAGCGGGAGGGCCGCGACAGATACGCAGTATTTT.

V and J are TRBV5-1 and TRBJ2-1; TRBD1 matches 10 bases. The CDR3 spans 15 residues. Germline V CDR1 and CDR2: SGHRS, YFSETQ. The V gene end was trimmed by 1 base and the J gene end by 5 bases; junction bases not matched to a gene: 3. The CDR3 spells CASSLRGTGDNEQFF. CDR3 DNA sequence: TGCGCCAGCAGCTTGCGCGGGACAGGGGACAATGAGCAGTTCTTC.

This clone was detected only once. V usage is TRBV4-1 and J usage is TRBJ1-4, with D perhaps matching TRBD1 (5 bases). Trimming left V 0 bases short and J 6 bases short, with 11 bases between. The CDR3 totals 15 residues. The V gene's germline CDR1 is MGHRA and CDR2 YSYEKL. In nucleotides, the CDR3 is TGCGCCAGCAGCCAAGAGGGGAGGGGTGATGAAAAACTGTTTTTT. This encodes CASSQEGRGDEKLFF.

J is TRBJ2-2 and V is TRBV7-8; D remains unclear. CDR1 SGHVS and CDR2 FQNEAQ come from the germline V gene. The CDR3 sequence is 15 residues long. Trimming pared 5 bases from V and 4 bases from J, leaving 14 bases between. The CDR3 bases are TGTGCCAGCAGCCAAACCGGGTGGCTCACCGGGGAGCTGTTTTTT. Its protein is CASSQTGWLTGELFF. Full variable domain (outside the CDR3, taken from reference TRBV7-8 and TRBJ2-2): GAGVSQSPRYKVAKRGQDVALRCDPISGHVSLFWYQQALGQGPEFLTYFQNEAQLDKSGLPSDRFFAERPEGSVSTLKIQRTQQEDSAVYLCASSQTGWLTGELFFGEGSRLTVL.

CDR3 coding DNA: TGCAGCGTAGCCACAGGGGTAGGGGCCAACGTCCTGACTTTC. Amino acids: CSVATGVGANVLTF. J is TRBJ2-6 and V is TRBV29-1; TRBD1 agrees at 7 bases. This CDR3 contains 14 residues. Germline loops: CDR1 SQVTM, CDR2 ANQGSEA. Trimming took 6 bases from V and 4 from J; bases not matched to a gene: 6.

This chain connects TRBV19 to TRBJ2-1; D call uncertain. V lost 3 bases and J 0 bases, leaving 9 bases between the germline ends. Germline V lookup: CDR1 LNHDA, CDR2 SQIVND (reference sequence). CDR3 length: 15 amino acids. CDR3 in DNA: TGTGCCAGTAGTATTTTTCTAAGCTCCTACAATGAGCAGTTCTTC. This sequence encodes CASSIFLSSYNEQFF.

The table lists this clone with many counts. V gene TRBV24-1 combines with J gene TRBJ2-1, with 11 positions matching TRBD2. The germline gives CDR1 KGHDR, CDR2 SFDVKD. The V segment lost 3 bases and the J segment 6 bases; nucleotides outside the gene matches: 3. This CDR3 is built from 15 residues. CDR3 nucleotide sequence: TGTGCCACCAGTGATCTACTAGCGGGAGTCAATGAGCAGTTCTTC. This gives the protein CATSDLLAGVNEQFF.

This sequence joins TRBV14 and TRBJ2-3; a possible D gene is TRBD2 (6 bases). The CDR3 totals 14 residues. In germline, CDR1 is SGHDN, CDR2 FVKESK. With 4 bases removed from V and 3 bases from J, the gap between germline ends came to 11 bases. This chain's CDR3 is CASSRLGSTDTQYF. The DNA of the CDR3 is TGTGCCAGCAGCCGACTAGGTAGTACAGATACGCAGTATTTT.

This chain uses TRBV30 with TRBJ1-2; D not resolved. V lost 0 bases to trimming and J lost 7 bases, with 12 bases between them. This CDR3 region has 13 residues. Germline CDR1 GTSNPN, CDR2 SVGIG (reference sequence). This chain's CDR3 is CAWSVLVGGGYTF. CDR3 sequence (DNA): TGTGCCTGGAGTGTCTTGGTAGGAGGTGGCTACACCTTC.

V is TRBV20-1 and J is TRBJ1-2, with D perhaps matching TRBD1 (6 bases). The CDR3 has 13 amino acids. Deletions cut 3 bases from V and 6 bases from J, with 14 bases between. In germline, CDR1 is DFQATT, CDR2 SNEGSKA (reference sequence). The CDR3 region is CSASSGGGHGYTF. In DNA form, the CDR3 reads TGCAGTGCTAGTTCGGGGGGCGGGCATGGCTACACCTTC.

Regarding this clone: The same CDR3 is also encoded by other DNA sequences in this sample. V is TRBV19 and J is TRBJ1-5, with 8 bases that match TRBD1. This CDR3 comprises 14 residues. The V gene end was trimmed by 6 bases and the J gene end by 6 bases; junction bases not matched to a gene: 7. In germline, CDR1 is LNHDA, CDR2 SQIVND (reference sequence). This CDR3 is CASSTDREGQPQHF. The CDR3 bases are TGTGCCAGTAGCACGGACAGGGAGGGTCAGCCCCAGCATTTT.

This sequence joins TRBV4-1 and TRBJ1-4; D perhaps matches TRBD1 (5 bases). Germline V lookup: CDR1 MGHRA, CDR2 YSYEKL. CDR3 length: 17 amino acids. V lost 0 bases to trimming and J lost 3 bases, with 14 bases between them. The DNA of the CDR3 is TGCGCCAGCAGCCAAGATTGGCAGGGACTGGCTAATGAAAAACTGTTTTTT. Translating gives CASSQDWQGLANEKLFF.

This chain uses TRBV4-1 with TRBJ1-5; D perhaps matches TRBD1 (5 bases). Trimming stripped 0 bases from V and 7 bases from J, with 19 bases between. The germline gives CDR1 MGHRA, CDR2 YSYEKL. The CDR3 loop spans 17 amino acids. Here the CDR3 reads CASSQEEKGQAGQPQHF. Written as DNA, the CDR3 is TGCGCCAGCAGCCAAGAGGAAAAGGGGCAGGCGGGGCAGCCCCAGCATTTT.